This T cell receptor beta chain is drawn from a study of cytomegalovirus exposure and HLA in healthy donors. Study-wide results and caveats: The authors judged a highly shared variant cluster likely a sequencing artifact.

Note on this clone: The antigen is unknown.

Vbeta (60) and Jbeta (13) primers were used in the PCR. Libraries were prepared by immunoSEQ multiplex PCR; TCRdb keeps only in-frame clonotypes and omits some of them. The sample carries 150,000 to 200,000 clones, around 81% recorded once. J was trimmed by 5 bases and V by 5 bases; bases with no gene match: 7. Per the germline V gene, CDR1 is PRHDT and CDR2 is FYEKMQ (reference sequence). The CDR3 runs to 15 residues. The chain joins TRBV13 to TRBJ2-2; 8 bases line up with TRBD1. The source of this sequence is a woman aged 25 to 39 in good health and CMV-seropositive. Sequenced sample: PBMCs. CDR3 protein: CASSPQTGETGELFF. The CDR3 DNA follows: TGTGCCAGCAGCCCCCAGACAGGGGAAACCGGGGAGCTGTTTTTT.